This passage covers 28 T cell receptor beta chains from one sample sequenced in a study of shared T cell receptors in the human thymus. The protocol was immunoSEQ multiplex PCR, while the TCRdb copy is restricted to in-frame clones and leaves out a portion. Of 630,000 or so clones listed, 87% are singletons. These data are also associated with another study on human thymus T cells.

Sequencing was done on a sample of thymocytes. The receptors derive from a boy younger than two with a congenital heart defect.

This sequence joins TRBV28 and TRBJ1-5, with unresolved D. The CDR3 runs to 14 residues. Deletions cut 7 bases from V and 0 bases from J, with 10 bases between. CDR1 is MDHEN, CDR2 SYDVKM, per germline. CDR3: CASIRGFSNQPQHF. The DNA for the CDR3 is TGTGCCAGCATCAGAGGGTTTAGCAATCAGCCCCAGCATTTT.

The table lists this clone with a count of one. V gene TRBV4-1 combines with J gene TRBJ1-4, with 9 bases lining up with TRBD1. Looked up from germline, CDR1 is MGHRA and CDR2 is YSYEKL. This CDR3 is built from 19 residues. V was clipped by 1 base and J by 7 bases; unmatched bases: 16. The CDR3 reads CASSQGRDRVGPRSEKLFF. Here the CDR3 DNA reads TGCGCCAGCAGCCAAGGGCGGGACAGGGTAGGGCCTAGGAGTGAAAAACTGTTTTTT.

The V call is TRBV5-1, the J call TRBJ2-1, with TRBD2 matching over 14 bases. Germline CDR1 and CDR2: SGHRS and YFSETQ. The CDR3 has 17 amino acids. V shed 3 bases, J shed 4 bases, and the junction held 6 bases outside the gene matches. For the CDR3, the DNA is TGCGCCAGCAGCTCGACTAGCGGGGGGGTTCCTTACAATGAGCAGTTCTTC. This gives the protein CASSSTSGGVPYNEQFF.

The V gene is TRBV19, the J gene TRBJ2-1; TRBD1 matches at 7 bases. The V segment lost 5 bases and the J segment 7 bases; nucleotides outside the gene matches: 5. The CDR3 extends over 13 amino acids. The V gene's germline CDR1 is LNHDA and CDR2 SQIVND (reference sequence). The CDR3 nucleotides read TGTGCCAGTAGTGCCTACAGGGGAAATGAGCAGTTCTTC. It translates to CASSAYRGNEQFF.

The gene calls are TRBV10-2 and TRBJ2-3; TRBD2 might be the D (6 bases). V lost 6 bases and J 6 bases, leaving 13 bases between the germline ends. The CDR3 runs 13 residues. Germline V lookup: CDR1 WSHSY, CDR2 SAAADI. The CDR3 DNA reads TGCGCCAGCAGGGGGGGTAAACCCGATACGCAGTATTTT. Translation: CASRGGKPDTQYF.

CDR3 sequence: CASSRTGGQPQHF. CDR3 bases: TGCGCCAGCAGCCGGACAGGGGGTCAGCCCCAGCATTTT. This rearrangement joins TRBV5-1 to TRBJ1-5; TRBD1 matches at 10 bases. The germline CDR1 and CDR2 sequences are SGHRS and YFSETQ. CDR3 size: 13 residues. J was trimmed by 6 bases and V by 4 bases; bases with no gene match: 1.

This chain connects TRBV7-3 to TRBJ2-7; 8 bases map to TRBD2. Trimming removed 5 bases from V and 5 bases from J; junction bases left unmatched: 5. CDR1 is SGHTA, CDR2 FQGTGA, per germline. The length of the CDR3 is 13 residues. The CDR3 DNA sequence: TGTGCCAGCAGCCCCAGGCGGGGGGACGAGCAGTACTTC. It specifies CASSPRRGDEQYF.

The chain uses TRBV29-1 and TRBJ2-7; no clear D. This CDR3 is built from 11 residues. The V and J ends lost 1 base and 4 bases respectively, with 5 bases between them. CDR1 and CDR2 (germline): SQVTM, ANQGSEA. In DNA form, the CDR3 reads TGCAGCGTTGAAGTCCGGTACGAGCAGTACTTC. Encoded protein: CSVEVRYEQYF.

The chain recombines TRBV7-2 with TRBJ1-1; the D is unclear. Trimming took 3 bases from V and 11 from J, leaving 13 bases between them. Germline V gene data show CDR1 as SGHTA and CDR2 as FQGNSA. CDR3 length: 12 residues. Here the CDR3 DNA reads TGTGCCAGCAGCTTTAAGAGGGCTGTCGCTTTCTTT. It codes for CASSFKRAVAFF. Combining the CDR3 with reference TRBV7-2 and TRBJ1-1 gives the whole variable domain GAGVSQSPSNKVTEKGKDVELRCDPISGHTALYWYRQSLGQGLEFLIYFQGNSAPDKSGLPSDRFSAERTGGSVSTLTIQRTQQEDSAVYLCASSFKRAVAFFGQGTRLTVV.

CDR3 residues: CASAGLAGFGANVLTF. CDR3 nucleotide sequence: TGTGCCAGCGCCGGACTAGCGGGCTTCGGGGCCAACGTCCTGACTTTC. This chain joins TRBV7-9 and TRBJ2-6; 11 bases map to TRBD2. This CDR3 contains 16 residues. Trimming at V came to 8 bases and at J to 4 bases, leaving 7 bases not matched to a gene. Germline-derived CDR1 and CDR2 are SEHNR and FQNEAQ (reference sequence).

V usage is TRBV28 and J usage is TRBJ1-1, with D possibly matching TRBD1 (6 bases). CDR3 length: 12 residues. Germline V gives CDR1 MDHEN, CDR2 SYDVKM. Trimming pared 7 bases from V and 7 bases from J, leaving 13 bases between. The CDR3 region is CASTGRGNEAFF. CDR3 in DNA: TGTGCCAGCACGGGCAGGGGTAATGAAGCTTTCTTT.

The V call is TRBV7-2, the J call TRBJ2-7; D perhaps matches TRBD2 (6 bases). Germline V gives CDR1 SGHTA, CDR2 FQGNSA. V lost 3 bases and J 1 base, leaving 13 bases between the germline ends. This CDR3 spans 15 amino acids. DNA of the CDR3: TGTGCCAGCAGCTTTCCGGCGGGACGTTCCTACGAGCAGTACTTC. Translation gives CASSFPAGRSYEQYF.

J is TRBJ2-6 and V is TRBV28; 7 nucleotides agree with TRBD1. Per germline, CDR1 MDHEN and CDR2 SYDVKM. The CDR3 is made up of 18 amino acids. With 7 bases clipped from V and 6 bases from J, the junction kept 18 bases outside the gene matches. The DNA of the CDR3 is TGTGCCAGCACCCGGGACAGACAATCACCTCTGGAGGCCAACGTCCTGACTTTC. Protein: CASTRDRQSPLEANVLTF. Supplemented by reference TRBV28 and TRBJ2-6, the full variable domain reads DVKVTQSSRYLVKRTGEKVFLECVQDMDHENMFWYRQDPGLGLRLIYFSYDVKMKEKGDIPEGYSVSREKKERFSLILESASTNQTSMYLCASTRDRQSPLEANVLTFGAGSRLTVL.

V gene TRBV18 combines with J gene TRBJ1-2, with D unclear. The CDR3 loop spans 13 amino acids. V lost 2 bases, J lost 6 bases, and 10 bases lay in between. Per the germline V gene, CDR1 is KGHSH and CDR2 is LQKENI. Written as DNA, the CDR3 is TGTGCCAGCTCACCAACGGGTCTAGATGGCTACACCTTC. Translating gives CASSPTGLDGYTF.

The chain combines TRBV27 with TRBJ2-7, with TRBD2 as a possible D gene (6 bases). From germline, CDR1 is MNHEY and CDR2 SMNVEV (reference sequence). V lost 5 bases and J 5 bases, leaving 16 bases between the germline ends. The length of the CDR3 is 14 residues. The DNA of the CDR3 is TGTGCCAGCAGTGATAACCGGGACTCGCACGAGCAGTACTTC. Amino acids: CASSDNRDSHEQYF.

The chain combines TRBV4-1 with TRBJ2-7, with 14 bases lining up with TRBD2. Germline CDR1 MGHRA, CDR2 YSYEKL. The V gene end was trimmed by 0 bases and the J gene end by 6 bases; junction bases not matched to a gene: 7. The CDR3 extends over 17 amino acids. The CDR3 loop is CASSQESGLAGVGEQYF. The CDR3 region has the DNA TGCGCCAGCAGCCAAGAATCGGGACTAGCGGGAGTTGGCGAGCAGTACTTC.

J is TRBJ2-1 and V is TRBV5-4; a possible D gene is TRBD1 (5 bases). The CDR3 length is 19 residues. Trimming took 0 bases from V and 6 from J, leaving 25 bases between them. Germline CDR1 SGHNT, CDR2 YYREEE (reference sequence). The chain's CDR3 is CASSLAFSQGNKLVNEQFF. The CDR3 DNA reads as TGTGCCAGCAGCTTGGCCTTCTCTCAGGGTAATAAGCTGGTCAATGAGCAGTTCTTC.

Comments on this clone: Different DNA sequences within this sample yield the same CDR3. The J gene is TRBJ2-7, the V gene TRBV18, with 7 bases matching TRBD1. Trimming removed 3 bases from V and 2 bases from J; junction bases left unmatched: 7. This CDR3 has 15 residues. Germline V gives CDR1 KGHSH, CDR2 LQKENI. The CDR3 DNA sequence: TGTGCCAGCTCACCCTCGGGCCAGGGGGCCTACGAGCAGTACTTC. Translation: CASSPSGQGAYEQYF.

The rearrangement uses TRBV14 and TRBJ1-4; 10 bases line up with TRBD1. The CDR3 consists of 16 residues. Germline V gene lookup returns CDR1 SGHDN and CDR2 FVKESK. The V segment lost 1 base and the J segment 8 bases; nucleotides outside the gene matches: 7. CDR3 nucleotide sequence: TGTGCCAGCAGCCAAGTTTACGGGACAGGGGACGAAAAACTGTTTTTT. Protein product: CASSQVYGTGDEKLFF.

DNA of the CDR3: TGTGCCAGCAGCGTGAAAGGAGGTAATGAAAAACTGTTTTTT. As protein: CASSVKGGNEKLFF. V is TRBV9 and J is TRBJ1-4; D unresolved. Germline V gene sequence: CDR1 SGDLS, CDR2 YYNGEE. The CDR3 is 14 amino acids. V lost 2 bases and J 4 bases, leaving 9 bases between the germline ends.

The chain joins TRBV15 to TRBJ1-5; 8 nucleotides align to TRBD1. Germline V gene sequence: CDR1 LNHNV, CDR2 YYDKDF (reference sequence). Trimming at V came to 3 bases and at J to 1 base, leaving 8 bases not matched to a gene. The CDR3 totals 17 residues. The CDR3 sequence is CATSSAKDRVSNQPQHF. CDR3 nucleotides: TGTGCCACCAGCAGTGCCAAGGACAGGGTAAGCAATCAGCCCCAGCATTTT.

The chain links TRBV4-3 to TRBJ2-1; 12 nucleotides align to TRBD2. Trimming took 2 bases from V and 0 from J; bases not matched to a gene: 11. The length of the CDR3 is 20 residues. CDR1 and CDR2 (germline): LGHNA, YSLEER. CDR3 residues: CASSQLPWTSGVSSYNEQFF. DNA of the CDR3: TGCGCCAGCAGCCAACTACCCTGGACTAGCGGGGTGAGCTCCTACAATGAGCAGTTCTTC.

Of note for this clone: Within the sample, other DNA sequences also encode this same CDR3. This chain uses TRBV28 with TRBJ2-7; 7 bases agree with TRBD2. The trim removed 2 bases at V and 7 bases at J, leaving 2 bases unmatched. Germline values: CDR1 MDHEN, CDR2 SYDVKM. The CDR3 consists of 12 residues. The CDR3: CASSLRGGEQYF. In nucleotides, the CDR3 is TGTGCCAGCAGTTTAAGGGGAGGGGAGCAGTACTTC.

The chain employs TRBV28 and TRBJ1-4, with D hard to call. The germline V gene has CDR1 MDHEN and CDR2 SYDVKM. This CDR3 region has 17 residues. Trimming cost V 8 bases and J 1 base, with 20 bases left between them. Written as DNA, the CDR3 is TGTGCCAGCCGTACGTGGCACCAGGAGGGAACTAATGAAAAACTGTTTTTT. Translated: CASRTWHQEGTNEKLFF.

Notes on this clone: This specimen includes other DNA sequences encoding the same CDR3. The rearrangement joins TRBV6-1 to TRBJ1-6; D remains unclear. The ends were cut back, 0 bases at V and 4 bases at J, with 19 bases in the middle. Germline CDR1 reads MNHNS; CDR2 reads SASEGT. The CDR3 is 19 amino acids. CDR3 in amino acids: CASSEAGISGYGYNSPLHF. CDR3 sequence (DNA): TGTGCCAGCAGTGAAGCTGGGATTTCGGGGTACGGTTATAATTCACCCCTCCACTTT.

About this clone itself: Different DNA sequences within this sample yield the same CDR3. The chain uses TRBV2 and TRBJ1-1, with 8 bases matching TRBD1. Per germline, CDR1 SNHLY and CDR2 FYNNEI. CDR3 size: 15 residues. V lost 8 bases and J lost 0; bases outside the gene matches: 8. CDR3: CASSPRTGMNTEAFF. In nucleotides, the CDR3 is TGTGCCAGCTCTCCCCGGACAGGGATGAACACTGAAGCTTTCTTT.

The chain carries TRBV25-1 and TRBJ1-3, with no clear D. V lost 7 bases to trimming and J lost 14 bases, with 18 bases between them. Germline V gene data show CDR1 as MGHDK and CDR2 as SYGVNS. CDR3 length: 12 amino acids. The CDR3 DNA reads TGTGCCAGCAAGTCCATCAGAAAAGTCGTATATTTT. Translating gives CASKSIRKVVYF.

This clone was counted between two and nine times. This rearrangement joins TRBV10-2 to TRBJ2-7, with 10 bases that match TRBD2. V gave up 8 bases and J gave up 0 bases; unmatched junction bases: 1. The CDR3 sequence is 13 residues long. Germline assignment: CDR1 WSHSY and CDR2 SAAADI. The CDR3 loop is CASGTSDSYEQYF. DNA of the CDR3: TGCGCCAGCGGGACTAGCGACTCCTACGAGCAGTACTTC.